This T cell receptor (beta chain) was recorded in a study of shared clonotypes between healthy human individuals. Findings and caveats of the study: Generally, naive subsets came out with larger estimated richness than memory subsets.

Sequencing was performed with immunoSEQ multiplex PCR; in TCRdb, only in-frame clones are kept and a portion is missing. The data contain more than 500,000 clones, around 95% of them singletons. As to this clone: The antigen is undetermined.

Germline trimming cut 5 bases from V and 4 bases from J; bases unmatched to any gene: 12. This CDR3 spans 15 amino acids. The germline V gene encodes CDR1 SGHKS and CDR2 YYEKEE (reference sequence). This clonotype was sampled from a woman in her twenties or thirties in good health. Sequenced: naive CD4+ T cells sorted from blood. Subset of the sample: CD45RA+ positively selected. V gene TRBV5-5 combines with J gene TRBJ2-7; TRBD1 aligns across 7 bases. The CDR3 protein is CASRDVTGANYEQYF. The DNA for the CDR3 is TGTGCCAGCAGAGATGTAACAGGGGCGAATTACGAGCAGTACTTC.